These 24 T cell receptor beta chains share one sample of origin, sequenced in a study of metastatic and nonmetastatic thyroid tumors. No treatment had been given to any patient before thyroid surgery. MiXCR was used by TCRdb to re-call the PCR reads. The sample includes about 48,000 clones, approximately 20% of them seen just once. Sample: blood. The receptors were sampled from a male donor with papillary thyroid cancer or a benign thyroid nodule (not recorded which). Some clones in this sample may be carry-over from other donors' samples.

This clone was picked up many times. The gene calls are TRBV3-1 and TRBJ1-2, with TRBD1 as a possible D gene (5 bases). CDR3 length equals 13 residues. Germline V gene lookup returns CDR1 LGHDT and CDR2 YNNKEL (reference sequence). With 0 bases removed from V and 5 bases from J, the gap between germline ends came to 7 bases. CDR3 sequence reads: CASSQEGPYGYTF. The CDR3 bases are TGTGCCAGCAGCCAAGAGGGACCATATGGCTACACCTTC. Using reference TRBV3-1 and TRBJ1-2 for the parts outside the CDR3, the full variable domain is DTAVSQTPKYLVTQMGNDKSIKCEQNLGHDTMYWYKQDSKKFLKIMFSYNNKELIINETVPNRFSPKSPDKAHLNLHINSLELGDSAVYFCASSQEGPYGYTFGSGTRLTVV.

This clone was observed many times. The chain links TRBV6-2 or TRBV6-3 to TRBJ1-1; D ambiguous. The CDR3 covers 15 residues. V gave up 2 bases and J gave up 3 bases, with 13 bases separating them. Per the germline V gene, CDR1 is MNHEY and CDR2 is SVGEGT. The chain's CDR3 is CASSYRPQGHTEAFF. The CDR3 nucleotides are TGTGCCAGCAGTTACCGGCCTCAAGGGCACACTGAAGCTTTCTTT.

In this sample, this clone turned up many times. The J gene is TRBJ2-1, the V gene TRBV6-1; 9 positions agree with TRBD1. The junction had 5 bases not matched to a gene; V was cut back by 6 bases and J by 2 bases. The CDR3 is 15 amino acids. CDR1 and CDR2 (germline): MNHNS, SASEGT. The CDR3 sequence is CASRKGQGAYNEQFF. The CDR3 bases are TGTGCCAGCAGGAAGGGACAGGGTGCCTACAATGAGCAGTTCTTC.

This clone has only a few counts. The CDR3 region is CASSPQAELSYEQYF. The CDR3 region has the DNA TGTGCCAGCAGTCCACAAGCGGAATTGTCTTACGAGCAGTACTTC. J is TRBJ2-7 and V is TRBV12-3 or TRBV12-4; D might be TRBD2 (5 bases). Trimming removed 5 bases at V and 4 bases at J, with 18 bases between. The CDR3 spans 15 residues.

This clone was seen ten or more times. The chain combines TRBV2 with TRBJ2-1; 8 bases line up with TRBD2. Trimming at V came to 1 base and at J to 3 bases, leaving 5 bases not matched to a gene. The CDR3 length is 16 residues. Germline-derived CDR1 and CDR2 are SNHLY and FYNNEI. CDR3 sequence: CASSEGLAGLYNEQFF. The CDR3, as DNA: TGTGCCAGCAGTGAAGGTCTAGCGGGTCTCTACAATGAGCAGTTCTTC.

This clone was counted ten times or more. V is TRBV6-1 and J is TRBJ2-7; no clear D. Deletions cut 6 bases from V and 2 bases from J, with 14 bases between. The CDR3 has 14 amino acids. Germline V lookup: CDR1 MNHNS, CDR2 SASEGT. In DNA, the CDR3 is TGTGCCAGCAGGGATCCACGCCGCGCCTACGAGCAGTACTTC. Amino acid sequence: CASRDPRRAYEQYF.

This clone was detected ten times or more. The chain has TRBV24-1 and TRBJ2-5; D might be TRBD1 (5 bases). CDR3 size: 14 residues. Looked up from germline, CDR1 is KGHDR and CDR2 is SFDVKD. Between the trimmed V and J ends, which lost 0 bases and 4 bases, there was a span of 8 bases. CDR3 sequence (DNA): TGTGCCACCAGTGATTTGCAGGGTCCAGAGACCCAGTACTTC. Amino acid sequence: CATSDLQGPETQYF.

There are a few counts of this clone. This chain connects TRBV6-1 to TRBJ1-1; D remains ambiguous. Trimming cost V 2 bases and J 0 bases, with 16 bases left between them. CDR1 MNHNS and CDR2 SASEGT come from the germline V gene. The length of the CDR3 is 17 residues. The CDR3 coding sequence is TGTGCCAGCAGTGAAAATGGTGGACCCCACATGAACACTGAAGCTTTCTTT. Protein sequence: CASSENGGPHMNTEAFF.

This clone occurred many times. One base away lies a much larger clone, so this may be a sequencing read error. Other DNA sequences in this specimen translate into the identical CDR3. The genes are TRBV6-1 and TRBJ2-7; TRBD1 agrees at 9 bases. CDR1 is MNHNS and CDR2 is SASEGT in the germline V gene. This CDR3 is 14 amino acids long. Here the CDR3 reads CASSVTGGSYGQYF. The DNA of the CDR3 is TGTGCCAGCAGTGTGACAGGGGGATCCTACGGGCAGTACTTC.

This clone appeared many times. This CDR3 reads CASSSGQINQPQHF. In DNA, the CDR3 is TGTGCCAGCAGTTCGGGACAGATCAATCAGCCCCAGCATTTT. V gene TRBV12-3 or TRBV12-4 combines with J gene TRBJ1-5; TRBD1 aligns across 7 bases. With 4 bases clipped from V and 3 bases from J, the junction kept 3 bases outside the gene matches. CDR3 length: 14 amino acids.

The chain joins TRBV7-2 to TRBJ1-2, with no clear D. Germline loops: CDR1 SGHTA, CDR2 FQGNSA. V gave up 4 bases and J gave up 5 bases, with 17 bases separating them. The CDR3 sequence is 15 residues long. As DNA, the CDR3 is TGTGCCAGCAGCTCAACATCCGGACCGGGGTATGGCTACACCTTC. Translated: CASSSTSGPGYGYTF. The full variable domain, with the rest looked up from reference TRBV7-2 and TRBJ1-2, is GAGVSQSPSNKVTEKGKDVELRCDPISGHTALYWYRQSLGQGLEFLIYFQGNSAPDKSGLPSDRFSAERTGGSVSTLTIQRTQQEDSAVYLCASSSTSGPGYGYTFGSGTRLTVV.

This clone was picked up many times. A much larger clone lies one base from this, so it may be a read error. The rearrangement joins TRBV10-2 to TRBJ2-1; 10 bases line up with TRBD2. CDR3 size: 14 residues. The germline V gene encodes CDR1 WSHSY and CDR2 SAAADI. The CDR3 region is CASKAGLASGEQLF. The DNA for the CDR3 is TGCGCCAGCAAGGCGGGACTAGCGTCAGGTGAGCAGCTCTTC.

This clone was counted ten times or more. This chain connects TRBV11-1 to TRBJ2-2; D gene unclear. V was shortened by 6 bases and J by 6 bases, with 11 bases between the two germline ends. Germline V CDR1 and CDR2: SGHAT, FQDESV (reference sequence). The CDR3 is 13 amino acids. The CDR3 bases are TGTGCCAGCAGGCCGCCTGGAGCCGGGGAGCTGTTTTTT. The encoded protein is CASRPPGAGELFF.

This clone has a count of ten or more. The chain couples TRBV13 to TRBJ2-5; TRBD2 aligns across 12 bases. Per the germline V gene, CDR1 is PRHDT and CDR2 is FYEKMQ (reference sequence). The junction had 9 bases not matched to a gene; V was cut back by 5 bases and J by 2 bases. This CDR3 region has 17 residues. Here the CDR3 DNA reads TGTGCCAGCAGCCGTCCCCCCCTAGCGGGGGGGCAAGAGACCCAGTACTTC. It is translated as CASSRPPLAGGQETQYF.

This clone showed up many times. V and J are TRBV28 and TRBJ2-7; D gene unclear. Germline loops: CDR1 MDHEN, CDR2 SYDVKM. The CDR3 runs to 12 residues. The V end lost 1 base, the J end lost 3 bases, and 4 bases lay between the germline ends. The CDR3 DNA reads TGTGCCAGCAGTTTATTTGGCTACGAGCAGTACTTC. Amino acid sequence: CASSLFGYEQYF.

The sample holds many counts of this clone. The V call is TRBV12-3 or TRBV12-4, the J call TRBJ2-3, with 7 bases lining up with TRBD2. Trimming took 7 bases from V and 0 from J; bases not matched to a gene: 16. The CDR3 runs to 18 residues. The CDR3 DNA follows: TGTGCCAGCACCGGTCGGGAGCGGGGTGGTCCTAGCACAGATACGCAGTATTTT. The encoded protein is CASTGRERGGPSTDTQYF.

The rearrangement joins TRBV11-2 to TRBJ2-3; D might be TRBD1 or TRBD2, each matching 5 bases. The germline V gene encodes CDR1 SGHAT and CDR2 FQNNGV. Trimming removed 2 bases from V and 8 bases from J, with 17 bases in between. The CDR3 sequence is 15 residues long. The CDR3, as DNA: TGTGCCAGCAGCTTAAGGGGCGGTTACGAGGGTACGCAGTATTTT. It is translated as CASSLRGGYEGTQYF.

V usage is TRBV11-3 and J usage is TRBJ2-2; D gene unclear. Trimming shortened V by 0 bases and J by 2 bases, and 10 bases separated the two germline ends. CDR1 and CDR2 from the germline V gene are SGHNT and YENEEA. The CDR3 loop spans 16 amino acids. This chain's CDR3 is CASSLDQELNTGELFF. The CDR3 DNA reads as TGTGCCAGCAGCTTAGATCAGGAGCTAAACACCGGGGAGCTGTTTTTT.

In this sample, this clone turned up many times. This chain uses TRBV18 with TRBJ2-5; perhaps TRBD2 as D (6 bases). V lost 6 bases to trimming and J lost 4 bases, with 18 bases between them. Germline V gives CDR1 KGHSH, CDR2 LQKENI. This CDR3 is 15 amino acids long. CDR3: CASSPSGGVTETQYF. CDR3 sequence (DNA): TGTGCCAGCTCCCCTTCCGGAGGGGTTACAGAGACCCAGTACTTC.

This clone has only a few counts. This chain links TRBV6-1 with TRBJ1-5; D perhaps matches TRBD1 (5 bases). The better agreement between TRBJ2-3 and the DNA end casts doubt on the J call. Germline lookup yields CDR1 MNHNS and CDR2 SASEGT. CDR3 size: 15 residues. Here the CDR3 reads CASSEWGGSNQPQYF. The DNA of the CDR3 is TGTGCCAGCAGTGAGTGGGGCGGCAGCAATCAGCCGCAGTATTTT.

Ten or more counts support this clone. J is TRBJ2-5 and V is TRBV14; no clear D. Germline CDR1 is SGHDN and CDR2 is FVKESK. The CDR3 sequence is 17 residues long. V lost 0 bases and J lost 3, with 17 bases in between. CDR3 region: CASSQDGPGRPKETQYF. CDR3 DNA: TGTGCCAGCAGCCAAGATGGGCCTGGACGACCTAAAGAGACCCAGTACTTC.

This chain uses TRBV5-6 with TRBJ2-7; TRBD2 matches 7 bases. Trimming cost V 2 bases and J 13 bases; bases outside gene matches: 15. The CDR3 totals 14 residues. CDR1 SGHDT and CDR2 YYEEEE come from the germline V gene. The CDR3 loop reads CASSLGEGGYERYF. The CDR3 DNA is TGTGCCAGCAGCTTAGGGGAGGGTGGCTACGAGCGTTACTTC.

Ten or more counts support this clone. J is TRBJ2-3 and V is TRBV19; D is unclear. The CDR3 is 14 amino acids. Trimming removed 4 bases at V and 0 bases at J, with 8 bases between. Per the germline V gene, CDR1 is LNHDA and CDR2 is SQIVND (reference sequence). As DNA, the CDR3 is TGTGCCAGTAGTACTGGGATTAGCACAGATACGCAGTATTTT. This translates into CASSTGISTDTQYF.

Regarding this clone: A much larger clone sits a single nucleotide away, making a read error possible. The gene calls are TRBV28 and TRBJ2-1; D remains unclear. The CDR3 spans 15 residues. V shed 5 bases and J shed 0 bases, with 11 bases lying between them. Germline assignment: CDR1 MDHEN and CDR2 SYDVKM. The CDR3 DNA reads TGTGCCAGCAGTGGCTACCCTACCTCCTACAATGAGCAGTTCTTC. Its translation is CASSGYPTSYNEQFF.